This TCR beta chain was retrieved from a study of T cell responses to AZD1222 COVID-19 vaccine. Profiled with immunoSEQ multiplex PCR; TCRdb holds only in-frame clones, not every one. The sample carries over 150,000 clones, 90% recorded once. CDR3 length: 15 amino acids. Looked up from germline, CDR1 is KGHDR and CDR2 is SFDVKD. The trim removed 4 bases at V and 3 bases at J, leaving 1 base unmatched. This clone came up once. As yet, its antigen is unknown. Study-level findings and limits: The breadth and depth of Spike-specific TCRs increased once two AZD1222 doses had been given. Females made up more of the donors, who were largely white British, and clonal diversity may have come out too low. Unmutated variant regions reportedly attract nearly half of all spike-specific TCRs.

Sequences were derived from peripheral blood, sampled on day 0 of AZD1222 vaccination. The TCR was taken from an adult in good health. The chain uses TRBV24-1 and TRBJ2-1; TRBD1 matches 11 bases. CDR3 DNA sequence: TGTGCCACCAGTGAAGGGACAGGGGGCTACAATGAGCAGTTCTTC. Translated: CATSEGTGGYNEQFF.